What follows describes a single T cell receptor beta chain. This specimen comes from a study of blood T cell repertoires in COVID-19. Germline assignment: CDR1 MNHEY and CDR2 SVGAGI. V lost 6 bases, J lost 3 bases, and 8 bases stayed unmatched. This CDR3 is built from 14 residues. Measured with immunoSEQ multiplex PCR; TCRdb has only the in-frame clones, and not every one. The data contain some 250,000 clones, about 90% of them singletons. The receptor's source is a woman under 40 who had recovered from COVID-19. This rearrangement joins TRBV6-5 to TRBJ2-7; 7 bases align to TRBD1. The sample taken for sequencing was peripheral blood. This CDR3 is CASRGTVPGYEQYF. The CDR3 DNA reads TGTGCCAGCAGGGGGACAGTACCCGGCTACGAGCAGTACTTC.